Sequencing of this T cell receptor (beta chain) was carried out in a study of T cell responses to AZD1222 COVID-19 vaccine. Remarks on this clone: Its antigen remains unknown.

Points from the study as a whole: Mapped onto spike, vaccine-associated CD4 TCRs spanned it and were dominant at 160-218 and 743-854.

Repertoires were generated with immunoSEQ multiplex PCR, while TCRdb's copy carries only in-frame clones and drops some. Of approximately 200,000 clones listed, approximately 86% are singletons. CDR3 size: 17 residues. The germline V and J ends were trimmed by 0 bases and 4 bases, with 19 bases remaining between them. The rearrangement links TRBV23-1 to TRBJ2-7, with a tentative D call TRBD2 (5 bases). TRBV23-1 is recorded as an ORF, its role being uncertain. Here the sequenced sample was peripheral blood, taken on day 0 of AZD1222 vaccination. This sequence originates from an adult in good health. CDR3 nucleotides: TGCGCCAGCAGTCAATCATCGGAGGAAACGCCCACTTACGAGCAGTACTTC. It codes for CASSQSSEETPTYEQYF.